This entry concerns a single TCR beta chain. This sample was included in a study of blood T cell repertoires in COVID-19. As for the study in general: COVID-19 samples, acute and convalescent, were from the United States, Italy and Spain. Sources were T cells, B-cell-depleted T cells, or PBMCs; the material itself was cDNA or gDNA.

Original processing methods: Quantification of nucleated cells was approximated via reference gene primer amplification. The repertoire was sequenced with immunoSEQ multiplex PCR; TCRdb's copy has only in-frame clones and lacks some. The V and J calls and clone size are taken from that table; D and trimming were inferred from the DNA. The table has roughly 250,000 clones, about 90% seen once. It was during active infection that Seattle patients were enrolled and then longitudinally followed. Germline V lookup: CDR1 MNHEY, CDR2 SVGEGT. The CDR3 spans 17 residues. V shed 2 bases and J 5 bases; nucleotides not matched to a gene: 10.

This chain joins TRBV6-2 or TRBV6-3 and TRBJ2-5; 11 bases agree with TRBD2. Sequencing was done on a sample of peripheral blood. This receptor was taken from a woman aged 25 to 39 with COVID-19, enrolled during active disease. The CDR3 bases are TGTGCCAGCAGTTACAATCTAGCGGGGGGTGTTCGGGAGACCCAGTACTTC. Translating it yields CASSYNLAGGVRETQYF.